The T cell receptor (beta chain) described here comes from a study of cytomegalovirus exposure and HLA in healthy donors. Overall study results and limits: Among TCR beta chains, those listed as cytomegalovirus-associated numbered approximately 150. According to a subsequent analysis, TCR clusters identified in the first cohort showed a tendency to co-occur across the approximately 120 validation repertoires. Whilst most TCR sequences proved rare, a subset of public TCRs occurred across many donors.

The table came from immunoSEQ multiplex PCR; TCRdb's copy has only in-frame clones and leaves some out. The data show about 82,000 clones, about 95% seen once. The CDR3 contains 15 residues. Germline V lookup: CDR1 SNHLY, CDR2 FYNNEI. Trimming took 1 base from V and 9 from J, leaving 15 bases between them. This clone was recorded once. The antigen is not known. This sequence originates from a woman between 18 and 29 years old in good health and CMV-seronegative. Sequencing was performed on PBMCs. The chain carries TRBV2 and TRBJ1-4, with a tentative D call TRBD1 (5 bases). The DNA of the CDR3 is TGTGCCAGCAGTGAAGGGCGACAGCCAAATCAAAAACTGTTTTTT. It codes for CASSEGRQPNQKLFF.